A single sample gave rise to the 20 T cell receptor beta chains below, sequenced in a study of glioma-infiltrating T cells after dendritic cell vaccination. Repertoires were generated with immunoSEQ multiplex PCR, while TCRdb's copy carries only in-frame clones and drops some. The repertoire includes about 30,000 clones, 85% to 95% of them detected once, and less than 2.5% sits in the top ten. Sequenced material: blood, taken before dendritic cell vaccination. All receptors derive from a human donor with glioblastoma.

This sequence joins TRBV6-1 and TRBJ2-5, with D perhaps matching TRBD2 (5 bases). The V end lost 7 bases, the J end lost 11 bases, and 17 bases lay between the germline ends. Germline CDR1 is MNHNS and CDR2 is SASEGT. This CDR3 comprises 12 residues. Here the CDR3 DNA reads TGTGCCAGCAAACTAGGGATCGGTGAGCAGTACTTC. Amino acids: CASKLGIGEQYF.

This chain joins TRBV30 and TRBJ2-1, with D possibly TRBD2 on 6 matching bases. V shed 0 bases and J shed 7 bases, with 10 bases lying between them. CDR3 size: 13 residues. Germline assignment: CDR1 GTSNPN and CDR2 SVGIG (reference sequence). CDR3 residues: CAWSVQGGNEQFF. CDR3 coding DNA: TGTGCCTGGAGTGTTCAGGGAGGAAATGAGCAGTTCTTC.

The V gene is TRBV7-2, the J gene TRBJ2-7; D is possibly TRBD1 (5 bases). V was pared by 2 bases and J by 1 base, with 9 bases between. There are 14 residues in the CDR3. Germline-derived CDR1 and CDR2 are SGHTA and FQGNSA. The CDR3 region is CASSLLGQSYEQYF. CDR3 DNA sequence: TGTGCCAGCAGCTTATTGGGGCAGTCCTACGAGCAGTACTTC.

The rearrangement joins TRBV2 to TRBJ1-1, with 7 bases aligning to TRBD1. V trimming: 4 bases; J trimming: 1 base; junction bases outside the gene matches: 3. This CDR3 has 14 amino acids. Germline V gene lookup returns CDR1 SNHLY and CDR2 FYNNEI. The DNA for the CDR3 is TGTGCCAGCAGTGGGGACAGCACGAACACTGAAGCTTTCTTT. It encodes CASSGDSTNTEAFF.

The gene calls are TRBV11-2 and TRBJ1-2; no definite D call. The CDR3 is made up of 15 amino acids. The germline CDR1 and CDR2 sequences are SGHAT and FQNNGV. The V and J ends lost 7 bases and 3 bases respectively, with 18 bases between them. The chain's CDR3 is CASTRSEGGHYGYTF. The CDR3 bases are TGTGCCAGCACTCGTTCAGAGGGAGGTCACTATGGCTACACCTTC.

The CDR3 is CASSPGRSQETQYF. Here the CDR3 DNA reads TGTGCCAGCAGTCCTGGTCGGTCCCAAGAGACCCAGTACTTC. The V and J genes are TRBV27 and TRBJ2-5, with unresolved D. V lost 5 bases, J lost 1 base, and 11 bases lay in between. The CDR3 has 14 residues. The V gene's germline CDR1 is MNHEY and CDR2 SMNVEV (reference sequence).

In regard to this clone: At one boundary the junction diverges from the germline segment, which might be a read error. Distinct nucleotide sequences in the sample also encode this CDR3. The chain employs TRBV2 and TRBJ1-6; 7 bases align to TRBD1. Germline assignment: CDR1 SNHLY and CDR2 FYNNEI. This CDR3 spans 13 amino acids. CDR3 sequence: CAGEGTANSPLHF. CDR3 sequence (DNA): TGTGCCGGAGAGGGGACAGCAAATTCCCCCCTCCACTTT.

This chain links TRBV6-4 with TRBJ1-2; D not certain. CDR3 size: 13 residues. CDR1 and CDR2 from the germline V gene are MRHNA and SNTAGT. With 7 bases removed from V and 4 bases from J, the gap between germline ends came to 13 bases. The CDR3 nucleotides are TGTGCCAGCAAAAAGGGAGGCGGCTATGGCTACACCTTC. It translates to CASKKGGGYGYTF.

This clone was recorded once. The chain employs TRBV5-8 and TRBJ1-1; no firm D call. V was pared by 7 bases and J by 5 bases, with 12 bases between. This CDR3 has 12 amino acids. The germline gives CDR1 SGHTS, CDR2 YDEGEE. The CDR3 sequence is CASSIRGTEAFF. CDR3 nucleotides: TGTGCCAGCTCCATCCGGGGAACTGAAGCTTTCTTT.

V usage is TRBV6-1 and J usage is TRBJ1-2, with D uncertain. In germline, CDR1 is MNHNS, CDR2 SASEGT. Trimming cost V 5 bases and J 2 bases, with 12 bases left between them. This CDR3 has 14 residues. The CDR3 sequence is CASSLARTNYGYTF. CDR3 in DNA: TGTGCCAGCAGTTTGGCCAGAACAAACTATGGCTACACCTTC.

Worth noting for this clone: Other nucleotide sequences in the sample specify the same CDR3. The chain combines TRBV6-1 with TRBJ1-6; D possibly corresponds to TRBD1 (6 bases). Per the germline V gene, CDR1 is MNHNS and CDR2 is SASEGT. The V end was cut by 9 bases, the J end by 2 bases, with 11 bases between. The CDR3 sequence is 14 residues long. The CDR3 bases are TGTGCCAGTACAGGGTTCACCTATAATTCACCCCTCCACTTT. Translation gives CASTGFTYNSPLHF.

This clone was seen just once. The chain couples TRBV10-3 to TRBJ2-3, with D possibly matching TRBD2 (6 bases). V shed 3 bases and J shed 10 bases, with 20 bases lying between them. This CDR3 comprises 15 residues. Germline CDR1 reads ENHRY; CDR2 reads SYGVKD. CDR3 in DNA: TGTGCCATCAGTGAAGGAGGGATGGAGAATCGGGCGCAGTATTTT. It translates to CAISEGGMENRAQYF.

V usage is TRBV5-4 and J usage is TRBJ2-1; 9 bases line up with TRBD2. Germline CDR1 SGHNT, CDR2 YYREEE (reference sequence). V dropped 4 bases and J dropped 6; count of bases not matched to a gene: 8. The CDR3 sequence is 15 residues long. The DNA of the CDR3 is TGTGCCAGCAGCCCGAGCGGGGGGTCCGCCAATGAGCAGTTCTTC. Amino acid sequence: CASSPSGGSANEQFF.

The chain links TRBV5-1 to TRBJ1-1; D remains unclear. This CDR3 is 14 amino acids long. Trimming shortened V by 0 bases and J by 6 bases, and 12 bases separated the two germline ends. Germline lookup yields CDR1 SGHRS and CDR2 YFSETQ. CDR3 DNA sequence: TGCGCCAGCAGCTTGGAAGGGCCCGGGGCTGAAGCTTTCTTT. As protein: CASSLEGPGAEAFF.

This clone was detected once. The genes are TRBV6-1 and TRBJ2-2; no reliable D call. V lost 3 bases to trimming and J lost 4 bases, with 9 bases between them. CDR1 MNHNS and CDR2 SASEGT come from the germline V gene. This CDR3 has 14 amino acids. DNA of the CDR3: TGTGCCAGCAGTGATTTTGGGCTCACCGGGGAGCTGTTTTTT. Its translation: CASSDFGLTGELFF.

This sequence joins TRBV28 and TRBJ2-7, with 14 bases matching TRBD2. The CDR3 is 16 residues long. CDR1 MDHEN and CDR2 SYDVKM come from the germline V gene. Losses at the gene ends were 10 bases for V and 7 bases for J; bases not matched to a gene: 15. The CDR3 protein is CATRTSGGNSRGEQYF. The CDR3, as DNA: TGTGCCACCCGGACTAGCGGGGGGAATTCTCGGGGGGAGCAGTACTTC.

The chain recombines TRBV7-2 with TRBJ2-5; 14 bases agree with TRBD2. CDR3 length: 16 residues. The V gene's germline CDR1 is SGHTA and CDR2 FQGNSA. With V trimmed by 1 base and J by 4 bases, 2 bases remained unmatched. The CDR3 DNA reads TGTGCCAGCAGCTTAGGACTAGCGGGGGGGCGAGAGACCCAGTACTTC. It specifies CASSLGLAGGRETQYF.

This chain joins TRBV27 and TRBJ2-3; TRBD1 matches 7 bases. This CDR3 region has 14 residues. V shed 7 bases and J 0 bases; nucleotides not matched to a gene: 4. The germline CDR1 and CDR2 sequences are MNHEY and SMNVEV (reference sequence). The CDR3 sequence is CASTRQGSTDTQYF. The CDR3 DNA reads TGTGCCAGCACCCGACAGGGAAGCACAGATACGCAGTATTTT.

The CDR3 coding sequence is TGTGCCAGTAGTAGAACATCTAGCGGGGGGGCCGGCGAGCAGTACTTC. Translation: CASSRTSSGGAGEQYF. The chain carries TRBV19 and TRBJ2-7; 12 bases fit TRBD2. In germline, CDR1 is LNHDA, CDR2 SQIVND (reference sequence). The CDR3 runs to 16 residues. The trim removed 4 bases at V and 6 bases at J, leaving 10 bases unmatched.

This chain's CDR3 is CASRGGKIGYTF. The CDR3, as DNA: TGTGCCAGCCGCGGGGGAAAAATTGGCTACACCTTC. The chain has TRBV2 and TRBJ1-2; possible D gene TRBD1, 5 bases. V shed 8 bases and J shed 7 bases, with 14 bases lying between them. CDR3 length: 12 residues. Per the germline V gene, CDR1 is SNHLY and CDR2 is FYNNEI.